This is a list of T cell receptor beta chains from one sample in a study of human T cells and chemical hapten exposure. TCRdb recomputed calls from the RACE reads with MiXCR, one row per CDR3 protein. The sample holds about 380,000 distinct CDR3 sequences, about 4.8% seen once. Sample: whole blood, taken in connection with sensitization to the hapten diphenylcyclopropenone (DPC). The receptors come from a woman in her forties or fifties with alopecia areata. Some clones in this sample may be carry-over from other donors' samples. CDR3s include the opening cysteine and the closing phenylalanine or tryptophan. A D gene is named only where the DNA matches it firmly. Clone size, where shown, is once, few, many, or a class for clones that have expanded.

cdr3_aa: CSAREIEGHQPQHF
cdr3_nt: TGCAGTGCTAGAGAAATTGAAGGTCATCAGCCCCAGCATTTT
clone_size: NA
v_call: TRBV20-1
cdr3_length: 14
d_call: NA
j_call: TRBJ1-5

cdr3_aa: CASSGGVETQYF
cdr3_nt: TGTGCCAGCAGCGGAGGAGTGGAGACCCAGTACTTC
clone_size: many
v_call: TRBV7-9
cdr3_length: 12
d_call: NA
j_call: TRBJ2-5

cdr3_aa: CAWKAGEYEQYF
cdr3_nt: TGTGCCTGGAAAGCGGGAGAATACGAGCAGTACTTC
clone_size: NA
v_call: TRBV30
cdr3_length: 12
d_call: TRBD2
j_call: TRBJ2-7

cdr3_aa: CASSVASGRSTDTQYF
cdr3_nt: TGTGCCAGCAGCGTAGCAAGCGGGAGGAGCACAGATACGCAGTATTTT
clone_size: many
v_call: TRBV9
cdr3_length: 16
d_call: TRBD2
j_call: TRBJ2-3

cdr3_aa: CASSLQGFEPQHF
cdr3_nt: TGTGCCAGCAGTCTGCAGGGGTTCGAGCCCCAGCATTTT
clone_size: many
v_call: TRBV12-3/TRBV12-4
cdr3_length: 13
d_call: NA
j_call: TRBJ1-5

cdr3_aa: CASRGTGTDTQYF
cdr3_nt: TGTGCCAGCAGGGGGACTGGCACAGATACGCAGTATTTT
clone_size: many
v_call: TRBV3-1
cdr3_length: 13
d_call: NA
j_call: TRBJ2-3

cdr3_aa: CASSLGLAGDVQETQYF
cdr3_nt: TGCGCCAGCAGCTTGGGTCTAGCGGGGGATGTCCAAGAGACCCAGTACTTC
clone_size: many
v_call: TRBV5-1
cdr3_length: 17
d_call: TRBD2
j_call: TRBJ2-5

cdr3_aa: CASSGGTVHYNEQFF
cdr3_nt: TGCGCCAGCAGCGGGGGGACAGTCCACTACAATGAGCAGTTCTTC
clone_size: few
v_call: TRBV5-1
cdr3_length: 15
d_call: NA
j_call: TRBJ2-1

cdr3_aa: CASSKGTSGNTDTQYF
cdr3_nt: TGTGCCAGCAGTAAAGGGACTAGCGGAAACACAGATACGCAGTATTTT
clone_size: many
v_call: TRBV2
cdr3_length: 16
d_call: TRBD2
j_call: TRBJ2-3

cdr3_aa: CASSQYQSTNEKLFF
cdr3_nt: TGCGCCAGCAGCCAATATCAGTCAACTAATGAAAAACTGTTTTTT
clone_size: few
v_call: TRBV4-1
cdr3_length: 15
d_call: NA
j_call: TRBJ1-4

cdr3_aa: CASSPASTDTQYF
cdr3_nt: TGTGCCAGCAGCCCCGCGAGCACAGATACGCAGTATTTT
clone_size: many
v_call: TRBV7-8
cdr3_length: 13
d_call: NA
j_call: TRBJ2-3

cdr3_aa: CASSKGDSYGYTF
cdr3_nt: TGTGCCAGCAGCAAAGGGGACAGCTATGGCTACACCTTC
clone_size: many
v_call: TRBV21-1
cdr3_length: 13
d_call: NA
j_call: TRBJ1-2

cdr3_aa: CSVGETANTEAFF
cdr3_nt: TGCAGCGTTGGAGAGACAGCGAACACTGAAGCTTTCTTT
clone_size: many
v_call: TRBV29-1
cdr3_length: 13
d_call: NA
j_call: TRBJ1-1

cdr3_aa: CASSDRAEEKLFF
cdr3_nt: TGTGCCAGCAGTGACAGGGCAGAGGAAAAACTGTTTTTT
clone_size: few
v_call: TRBV25-1
cdr3_length: 13
d_call: NA
j_call: TRBJ1-4

cdr3_aa: CASSPSGLAGGHSPTDTQYF
cdr3_nt: TGCGCCAGCAGCCCAAGTGGGCTAGCGGGGGGGCACTCCCCCACAGATACGCAGTATTTT
clone_size: few
v_call: TRBV4-1
cdr3_length: 20
d_call: TRBD2
j_call: TRBJ2-3

cdr3_aa: CASSQARGEEAFF
cdr3_nt: TGTGCCAGCAGCCAAGCTCGAGGTGAAGAAGCTTTCTTT
clone_size: many
v_call: TRBV3-1
cdr3_length: 13
d_call: NA
j_call: TRBJ1-1

cdr3_aa: CASSRDRANEQFF
cdr3_nt: TGTGCCAGCAGCCGGGACAGGGCGAATGAGCAGTTCTTC
clone_size: many
v_call: TRBV3-1
cdr3_length: 13
d_call: TRBD1
j_call: TRBJ2-1

cdr3_aa: CASSQAGTNEKLFF
cdr3_nt: TGTGCCAGCAGCCAGGCCGGAACTAATGAAAAACTGTTTTTT
clone_size: many
v_call: TRBV3-1
cdr3_length: 14
d_call: NA
j_call: TRBJ1-4

cdr3_aa: CASSVTENYGYTF
cdr3_nt: TGTGCCAGCAGCGTGACAGAGAACTATGGCTACACCTTC
clone_size: NA
v_call: TRBV9
cdr3_length: 13
d_call: NA
j_call: TRBJ1-2

cdr3_aa: CASSLTGPDYEQYF
cdr3_nt: TGTGCCAGCAGCTTAACCGGGCCTGACTACGAGCAGTACTTC
clone_size: many
v_call: TRBV11-2
cdr3_length: 14
d_call: NA
j_call: TRBJ2-7

cdr3_aa: CASSLAPVRSDTQYF
cdr3_nt: TGCGCCAGCAGCTTGGCCCCCGTAAGGTCAGATACGCAGTATTTT
clone_size: many
v_call: TRBV5-1
cdr3_length: 15
d_call: NA
j_call: TRBJ2-3

cdr3_aa: CASSFTPGTEQETQYF
cdr3_nt: TGTGCCAGCAGCTTCACTCCCGGGACGGAGCAAGAGACCCAGTACTTC
clone_size: few
v_call: TRBV7-2
cdr3_length: 16
d_call: NA
j_call: TRBJ2-5

cdr3_aa: CASTRGGWDEQYF
cdr3_nt: TGTGCCAGCACCCGGGGAGGATGGGACGAGCAGTACTTC
clone_size: many
v_call: TRBV11-2
cdr3_length: 13
d_call: NA
j_call: TRBJ2-7

cdr3_aa: CASSQGRAHLEDTF
cdr3_nt: TGTGCCAGCAGCCAAGGTCGGGCCCACTTAGAAGACACCTTC
clone_size: many
v_call: TRBV3-1
cdr3_length: 14
d_call: NA
j_call: TRBJ1-2

cdr3_aa: CASRVFGANYGYTF
cdr3_nt: TGTGCCAGCAGGGTTTTCGGAGCTAACTATGGCTACACCTTC
clone_size: NA
v_call: TRBV5-4
cdr3_length: 14
d_call: NA
j_call: TRBJ1-2

cdr3_aa: CSAPTASKNIQYF
cdr3_nt: TGCAGTGCTCCGACCGCGAGTAAAAACATTCAGTACTTC
clone_size: many
v_call: TRBV20-1
cdr3_length: 13
d_call: NA
j_call: TRBJ2-4

cdr3_aa: CSATSGGKNEQFF
cdr3_nt: TGCAGTGCTACTAGCGGAGGAAAGAATGAGCAGTTCTTC
clone_size: NA
v_call: TRBV20-1
cdr3_length: 13
d_call: TRBD2
j_call: TRBJ2-1

cdr3_aa: CASSDTGGYGYTF
cdr3_nt: TGTGCCAGCAGTGACACAGGGGGCTATGGCTACACCTTC
clone_size: NA
v_call: TRBV25-1
cdr3_length: 13
d_call: TRBD1
j_call: TRBJ1-2